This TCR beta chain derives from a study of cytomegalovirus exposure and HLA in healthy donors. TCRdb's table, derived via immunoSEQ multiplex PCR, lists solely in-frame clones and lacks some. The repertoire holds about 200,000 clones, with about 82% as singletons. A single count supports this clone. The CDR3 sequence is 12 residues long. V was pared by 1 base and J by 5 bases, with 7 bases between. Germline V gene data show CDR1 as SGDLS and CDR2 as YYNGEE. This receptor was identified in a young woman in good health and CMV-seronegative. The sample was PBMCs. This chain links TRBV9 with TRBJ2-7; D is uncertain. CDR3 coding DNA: TGTGCCAGCAGCGTAACTCCCGACGAGCAGTACTTC. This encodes CASSVTPDEQYF.